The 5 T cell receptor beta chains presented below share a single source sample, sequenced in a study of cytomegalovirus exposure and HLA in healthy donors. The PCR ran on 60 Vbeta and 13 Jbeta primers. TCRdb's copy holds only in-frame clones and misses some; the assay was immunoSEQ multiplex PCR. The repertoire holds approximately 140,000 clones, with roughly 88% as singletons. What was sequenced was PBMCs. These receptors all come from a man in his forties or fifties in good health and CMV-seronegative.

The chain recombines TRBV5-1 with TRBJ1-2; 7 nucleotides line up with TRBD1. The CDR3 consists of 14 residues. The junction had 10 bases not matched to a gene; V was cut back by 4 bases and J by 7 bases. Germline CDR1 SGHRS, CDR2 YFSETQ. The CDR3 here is CASSVTTGIRGYTF. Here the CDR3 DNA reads TGCGCCAGCAGCGTAACGACAGGGATTCGTGGCTACACCTTC. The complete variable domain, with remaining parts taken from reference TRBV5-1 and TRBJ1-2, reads KAGVTQTPRYLIKTRGQQVTLSCSPISGHRSVSWYQQTPGQGLQFLFEYFSETQRNKGNFPGRFSGRQFSNSRSEMNVSTLELGDSALYLCASSVTTGIRGYTFGSGTRLTVV.

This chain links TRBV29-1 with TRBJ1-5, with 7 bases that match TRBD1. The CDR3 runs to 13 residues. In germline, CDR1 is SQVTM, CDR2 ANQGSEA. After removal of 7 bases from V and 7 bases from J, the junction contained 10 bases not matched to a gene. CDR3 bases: TGCAGCGCCCGACAGGGATTCGGACAGCCCCAGCATTTT. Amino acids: CSARQGFGQPQHF.

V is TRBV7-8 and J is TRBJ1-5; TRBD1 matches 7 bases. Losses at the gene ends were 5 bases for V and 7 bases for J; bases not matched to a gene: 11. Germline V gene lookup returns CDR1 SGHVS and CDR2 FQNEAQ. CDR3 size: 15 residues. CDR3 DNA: TGTGCCAGCAGCAGAGAACAGGGGCGTTGGCAGCCCCAGCATTTT. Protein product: CASSREQGRWQPQHF.

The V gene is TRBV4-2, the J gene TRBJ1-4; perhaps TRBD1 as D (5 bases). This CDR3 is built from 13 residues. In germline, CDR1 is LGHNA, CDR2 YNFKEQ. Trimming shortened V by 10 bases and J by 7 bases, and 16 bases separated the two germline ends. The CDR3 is CATSGEPAEKLFF. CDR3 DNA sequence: TGTGCCACTTCGGGGGAGCCTGCTGAAAAACTGTTTTTT.

CDR3 DNA: TGTGCCAGCAGCTTAGGATACAGCTCTGGAAACACCATATATTTT. Residues: CASSLGYSSGNTIYF. The chain is built from TRBV7-6 and TRBJ1-3; D is undetermined. The length of the CDR3 is 15 residues. V lost 1 base to trimming and J lost 0 bases, with 7 bases between them. Germline V gene data show CDR1 as SGHVS and CDR2 as FNYEAQ.